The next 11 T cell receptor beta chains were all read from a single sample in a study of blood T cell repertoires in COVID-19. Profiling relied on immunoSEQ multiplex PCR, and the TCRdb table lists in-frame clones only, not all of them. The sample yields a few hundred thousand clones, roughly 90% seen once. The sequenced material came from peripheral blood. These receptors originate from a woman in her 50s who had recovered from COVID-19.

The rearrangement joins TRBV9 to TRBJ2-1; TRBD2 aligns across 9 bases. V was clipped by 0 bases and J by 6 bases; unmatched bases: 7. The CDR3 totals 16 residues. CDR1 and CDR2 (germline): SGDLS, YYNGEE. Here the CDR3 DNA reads TGTGCCAGCAGCGTAGCCGGCGGGAGGGCCTTCAATGAGCAGTTCTTC. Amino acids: CASSVAGGRAFNEQFF.

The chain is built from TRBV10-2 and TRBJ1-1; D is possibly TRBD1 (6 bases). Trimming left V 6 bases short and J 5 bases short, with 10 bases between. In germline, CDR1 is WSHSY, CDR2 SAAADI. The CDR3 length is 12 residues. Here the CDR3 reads CASRKGETEAFF. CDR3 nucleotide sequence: TGCGCCAGCAGGAAGGGGGAAACTGAAGCTTTCTTT.

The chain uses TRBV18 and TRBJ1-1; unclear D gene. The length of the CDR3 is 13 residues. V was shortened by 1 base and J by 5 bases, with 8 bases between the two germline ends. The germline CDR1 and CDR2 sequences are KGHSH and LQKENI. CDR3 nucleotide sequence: TGTGCCAGCTCACCACGCAGTTCTACTGAAGCTTTCTTT. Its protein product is CASSPRSSTEAFF.

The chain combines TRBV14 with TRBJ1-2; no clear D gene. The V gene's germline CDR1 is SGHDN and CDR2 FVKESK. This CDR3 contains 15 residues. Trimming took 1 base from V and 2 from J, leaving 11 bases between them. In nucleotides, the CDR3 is TGTGCCAGCAGCCAAGGGACTGATAGGAACTATGGCTACACCTTC. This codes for CASSQGTDRNYGYTF. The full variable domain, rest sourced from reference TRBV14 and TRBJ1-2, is EAGVTQFPSHSVIEKGQTVTLRCDPISGHDNLYWYRRVMGKEIKFLLHFVKESKQDESGMPNNRFLAERTGGTYSTLKVQPAELEDSGVYFCASSQGTDRNYGYTFGSGTRLTVV.

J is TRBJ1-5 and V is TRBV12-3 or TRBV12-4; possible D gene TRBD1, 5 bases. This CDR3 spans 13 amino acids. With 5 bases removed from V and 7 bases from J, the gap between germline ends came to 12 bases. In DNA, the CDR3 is TGTGCCAGCAGTGACTTCGACAGACAGCCCCAGCATTTT. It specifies CASSDFDRQPQHF.

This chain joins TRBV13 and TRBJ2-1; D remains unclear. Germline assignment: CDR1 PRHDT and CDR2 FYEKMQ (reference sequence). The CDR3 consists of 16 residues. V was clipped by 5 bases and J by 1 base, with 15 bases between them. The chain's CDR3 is CASSHGSGGSYNEQFF. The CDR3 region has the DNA TGTGCCAGCAGCCACGGATCGGGTGGGTCCTACAATGAGCAGTTCTTC.

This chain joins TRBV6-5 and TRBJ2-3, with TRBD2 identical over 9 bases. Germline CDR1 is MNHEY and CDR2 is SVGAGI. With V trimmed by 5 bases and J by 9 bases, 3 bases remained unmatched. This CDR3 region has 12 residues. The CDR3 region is CASSPLAGTQYF. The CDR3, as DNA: TGTGCCAGCAGTCCCCTAGCGGGGACGCAGTATTTT.

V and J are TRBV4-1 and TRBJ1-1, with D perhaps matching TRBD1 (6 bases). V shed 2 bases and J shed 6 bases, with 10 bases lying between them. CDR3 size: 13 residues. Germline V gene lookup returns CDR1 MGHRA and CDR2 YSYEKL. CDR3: CASSQIQGPEAFF. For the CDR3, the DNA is TGCGCCAGCAGCCAAATACAGGGTCCTGAAGCTTTCTTT.

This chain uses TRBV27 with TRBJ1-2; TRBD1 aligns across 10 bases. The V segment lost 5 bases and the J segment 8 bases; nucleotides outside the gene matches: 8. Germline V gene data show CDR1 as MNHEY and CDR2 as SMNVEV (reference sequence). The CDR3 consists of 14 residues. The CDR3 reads CASSPDRGYRGYTF. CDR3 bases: TGTGCCAGCAGTCCGGACAGGGGGTATCGGGGCTACACCTTC.

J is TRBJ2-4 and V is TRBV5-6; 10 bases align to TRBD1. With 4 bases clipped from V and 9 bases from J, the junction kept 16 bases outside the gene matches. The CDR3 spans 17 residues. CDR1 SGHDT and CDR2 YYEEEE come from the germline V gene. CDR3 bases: TGTGCCAGCAGCGTGTTACTGGCCGGGACAGGGGCCTTCATTCAGTACTTC. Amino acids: CASSVLLAGTGAFIQYF.

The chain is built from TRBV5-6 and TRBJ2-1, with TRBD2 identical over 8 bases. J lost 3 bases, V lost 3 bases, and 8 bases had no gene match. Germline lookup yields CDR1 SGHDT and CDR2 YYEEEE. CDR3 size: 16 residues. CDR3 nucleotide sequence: TGTGCCAGCAGCTGGGAGTTGACTAGCGACTACAATGAGCAGTTCTTC. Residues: CASSWELTSDYNEQFF.